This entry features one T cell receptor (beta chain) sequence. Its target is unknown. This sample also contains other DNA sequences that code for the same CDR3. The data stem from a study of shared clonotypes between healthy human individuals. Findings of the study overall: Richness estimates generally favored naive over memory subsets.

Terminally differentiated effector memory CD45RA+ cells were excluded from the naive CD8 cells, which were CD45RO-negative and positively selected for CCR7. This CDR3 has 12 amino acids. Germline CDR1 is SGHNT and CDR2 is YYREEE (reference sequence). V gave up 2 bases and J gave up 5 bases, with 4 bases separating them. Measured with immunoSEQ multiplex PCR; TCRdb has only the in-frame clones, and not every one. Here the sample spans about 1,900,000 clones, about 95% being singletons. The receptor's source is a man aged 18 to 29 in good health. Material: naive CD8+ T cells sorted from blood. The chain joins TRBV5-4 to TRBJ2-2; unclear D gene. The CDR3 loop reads CASSLPTGELFF. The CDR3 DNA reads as TGTGCCAGCAGCTTACCGACCGGGGAGCTGTTTTTT.